Presented here are 2 T cell receptor beta chains from one specimen sequenced in a study of T-cell memory formation after mild COVID-19. Each CDR3 protein gets one entry after TCRdb re-called the 5' RACE reads with MiXCR. Among around 420,000 distinct CDR3 sequences listed, around 24% were seen once. Sequencing was performed on PBMCs or a T cell subset sorted from them (not recorded which). Every receptor here comes from an adult woman who had mild COVID-19 (a few samples of this study predate the infection). Cell type and time point are not known.

V and J are TRBV6-1 and TRBJ2-7; D remains unclear. Trimming cost V 7 bases and J 4 bases, with 11 bases left between them. This CDR3 comprises 12 residues. The germline CDR1 and CDR2 sequences are MNHNS and SASEGT. CDR3 sequence (DNA): TGTGCCAGCATCAAAACCCTATACGAGCAGTACTTC. Translated: CASIKTLYEQYF.

The V and J genes are TRBV20-1 and TRBJ1-6, with TRBD1 identical over 8 bases. The germline CDR1 and CDR2 sequences are DFQATT and SNEGSKA (reference sequence). The ends lost 3 bases at V and 9 bases at J; junction bases unmatched: 10. CDR3 size: 15 residues. The CDR3 bases are TGCAGTGCTAGGTTTCCGGGACAGGCGTCTTCACCCCTCCACTTT. This encodes CSARFPGQASSPLHF.